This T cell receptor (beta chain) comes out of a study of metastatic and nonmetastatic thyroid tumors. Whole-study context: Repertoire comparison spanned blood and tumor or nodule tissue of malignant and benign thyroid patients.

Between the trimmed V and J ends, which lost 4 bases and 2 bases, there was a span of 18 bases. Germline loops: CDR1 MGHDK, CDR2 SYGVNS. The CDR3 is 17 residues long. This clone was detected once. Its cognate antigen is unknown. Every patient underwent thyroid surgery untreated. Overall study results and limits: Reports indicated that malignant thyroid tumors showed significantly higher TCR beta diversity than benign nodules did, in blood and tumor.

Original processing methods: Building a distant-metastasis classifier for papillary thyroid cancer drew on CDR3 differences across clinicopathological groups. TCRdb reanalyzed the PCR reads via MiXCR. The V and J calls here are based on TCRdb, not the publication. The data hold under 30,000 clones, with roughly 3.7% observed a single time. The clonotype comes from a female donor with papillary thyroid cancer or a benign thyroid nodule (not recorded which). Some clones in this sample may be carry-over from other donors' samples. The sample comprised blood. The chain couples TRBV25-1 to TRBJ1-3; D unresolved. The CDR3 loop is CASSAGKPRAPGNTIYF. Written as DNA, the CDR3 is TGTGCCAGCAGTGCGGGGAAACCTCGGGCCCCTGGAAACACCATATATTTT. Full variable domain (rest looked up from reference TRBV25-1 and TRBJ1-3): EADIYQTPRYLVIGTGKKITLECSQTMGHDKMYWYQQDPGMELHLIHYSYGVNSTEKGDLSSESTVSRIRTEHFPLTLESARPSHTSQYLCASSAGKPRAPGNTIYFGEGSWLTVV.